The 3 T cell receptor beta chains presented below share a single source sample, sequenced in a study of cytomegalovirus exposure and HLA in healthy donors. The PCR ran on 60 Vbeta and 13 Jbeta primers. The repertoire was sequenced with immunoSEQ multiplex PCR; TCRdb's copy has only in-frame clones and lacks some. The repertoire holds over 150,000 clones, with around four fifths as singletons. The sequenced sample consisted of PBMCs. These receptors were taken from a girl between 2 and 10 years old in good health and CMV-seropositive.

The chain employs TRBV30 and TRBJ1-1, with a weak D call TRBD1 (5 bases). The CDR3 sequence is 11 residues long. The germline V gene has CDR1 GTSNPN and CDR2 SVGIG (reference sequence). The DNA for the CDR3 is TGTGCTCGGCGGGGCCAGGACGAAGCTTTCTTT. This sequence encodes CARRGQDEAFF.

The chain has TRBV9 and TRBJ2-3; D not certain. The length of the CDR3 is 16 residues. Germline V gene data show CDR1 as SGDLS and CDR2 as YYNGEE. Trimming removed 3 bases from V and 0 bases from J, with 14 bases in between. The CDR3 bases are TGTGCCAGCAGCGATCCGTTGGGCTCTAGCACAGATACGCAGTATTTT. This sequence encodes CASSDPLGSSTDTQYF.

The chain combines TRBV30 with TRBJ1-5, with D perhaps matching TRBD1 (6 bases). This CDR3 spans 16 amino acids. CDR1 is GTSNPN and CDR2 is SVGIG in the germline V gene (reference sequence). The germline V and J ends were trimmed by 1 base and 4 bases, with 17 bases remaining between them. CDR3 sequence (DNA): TGTGCCTGGAGTGGGGGCGGAGAGGGGGATAATCAGCCCCAGCATTTT. Protein sequence: CAWSGGGEGDNQPQHF.